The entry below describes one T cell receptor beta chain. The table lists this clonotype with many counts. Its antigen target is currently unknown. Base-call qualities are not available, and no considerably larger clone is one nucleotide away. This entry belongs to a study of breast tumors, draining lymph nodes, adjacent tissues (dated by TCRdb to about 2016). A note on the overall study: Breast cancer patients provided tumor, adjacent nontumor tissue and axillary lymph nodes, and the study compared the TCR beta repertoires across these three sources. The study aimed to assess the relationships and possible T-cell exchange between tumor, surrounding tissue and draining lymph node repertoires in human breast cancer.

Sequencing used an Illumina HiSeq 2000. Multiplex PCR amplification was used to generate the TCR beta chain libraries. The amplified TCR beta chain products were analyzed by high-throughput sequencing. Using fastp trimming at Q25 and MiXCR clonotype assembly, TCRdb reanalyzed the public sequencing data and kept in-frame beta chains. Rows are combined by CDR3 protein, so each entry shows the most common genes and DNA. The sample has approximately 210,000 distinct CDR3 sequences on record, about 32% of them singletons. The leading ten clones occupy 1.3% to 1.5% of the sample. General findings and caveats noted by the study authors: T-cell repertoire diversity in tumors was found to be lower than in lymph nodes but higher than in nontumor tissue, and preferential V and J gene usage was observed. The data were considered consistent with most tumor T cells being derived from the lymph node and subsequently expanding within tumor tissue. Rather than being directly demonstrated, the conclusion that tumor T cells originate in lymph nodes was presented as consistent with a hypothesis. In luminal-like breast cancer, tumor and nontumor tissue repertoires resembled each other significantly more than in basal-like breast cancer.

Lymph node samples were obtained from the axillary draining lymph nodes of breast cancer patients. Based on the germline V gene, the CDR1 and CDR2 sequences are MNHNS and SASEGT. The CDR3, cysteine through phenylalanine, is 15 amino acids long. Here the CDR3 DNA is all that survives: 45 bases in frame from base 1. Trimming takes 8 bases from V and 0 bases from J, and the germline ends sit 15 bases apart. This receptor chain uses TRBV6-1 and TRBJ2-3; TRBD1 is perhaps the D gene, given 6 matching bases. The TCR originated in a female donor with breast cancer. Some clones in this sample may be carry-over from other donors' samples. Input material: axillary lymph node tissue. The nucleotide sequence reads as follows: TGTGCCAGCCTCACGGGACACCTTAGCACAGATACGCAGTATTTT. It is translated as CASLTGHLSTDTQYF.